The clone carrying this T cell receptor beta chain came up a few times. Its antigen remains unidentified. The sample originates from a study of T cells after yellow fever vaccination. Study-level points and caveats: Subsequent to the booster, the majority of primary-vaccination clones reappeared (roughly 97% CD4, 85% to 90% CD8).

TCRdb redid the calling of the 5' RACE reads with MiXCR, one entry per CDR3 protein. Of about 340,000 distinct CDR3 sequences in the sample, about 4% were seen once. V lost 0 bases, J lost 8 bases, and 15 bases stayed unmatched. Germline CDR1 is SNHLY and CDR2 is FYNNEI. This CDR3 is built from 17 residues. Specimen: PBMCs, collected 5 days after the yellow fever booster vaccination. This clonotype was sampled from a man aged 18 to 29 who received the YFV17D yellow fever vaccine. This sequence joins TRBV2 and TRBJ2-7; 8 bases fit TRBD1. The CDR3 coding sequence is TGTGCCAGCAGTGAAGCGCGCTTTGACAGGGGAAGAAAGAAGCAGTACTTC. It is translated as CASSEARFDRGRKKQYF.